The entry below gives a single TCR beta chain sequence along with its context. Its antigen remains unknown. These data are taken from a study of cytomegalovirus exposure and HLA in healthy donors. Background on the study: From HLA-typed donors, an early data release held 70 million to 100 million unique TCRs.

The CDR3 consists of 14 residues. Germline loops: CDR1 SGHRS, CDR2 YFSETQ. V lost 4 bases and J lost 5; bases outside the gene matches: 4. Study results and limitations: As was reported, the classifier diagnosed cytomegalovirus status with high specificity and sensitivity. TCR association rates varied by HLA locus in a later analysis, with DRB1 highest and HLA-C lowest. When analyzed later, a missense DCLRE1C variant was found to be linked to TCR beta V- and J-gene trimming.

With 60 Vbeta and 13 Jbeta primers, the PCR was carried out. Only in-frame clones appear in the TCRdb table, and some are missing; sequencing was by immunoSEQ multiplex PCR. The table has about 140,000 clones, 65% to 80% seen once; the top ten hold 1% to 1.5%. The TCR sequence derives from a male donor in good health and CMV-seropositive. The V and J genes are TRBV5-1 and TRBJ2-7; TRBD2 matches 12 bases. The sample taken for sequencing was PBMCs. The CDR3 loop is CASSPWTSGNEQYF. CDR3 nucleotides: TGCGCCAGCAGCCCCTGGACTAGCGGGAACGAGCAGTACTTC.